This is a list of T cell receptor beta chains from one sample in a study of Ad26.COV2.S vaccination and SARS-CoV-2 variants. Only in-frame clones appear in the TCRdb table, and some are missing; sequencing was by immunoSEQ multiplex PCR. The sample lists about 440,000 clones, roughly 91% occurring once. The sequencing used peripheral blood, collected in a trial of Ad26.COV2.S vaccine versus placebo. These receptors originate from a person aged 18-65 years who received the Ad26.COV2.S COVID-19 vaccine or a placebo. The CDR3 runs from the conserved cysteine through the conserved F or W. The D gene is left open where the match is weak. Expanded clones are given a class, and other clones once, few, many or no size at all.

NA	TRBJ2-6	NA	TRBV19	TGTGCCAGTAGTACCAAGACAGCTGGGGCCAACGTCCTGACTTTC	CASSTKTAGANVLTF
TRBD1	TRBJ2-5	NA	TRBV4-2	TGTGCCAGCAGCGCCCCCGGACAGGAAGTTCAAGAGACCCAGTACTTC	CASSAPGQEVQETQYF
NA	TRBJ2-3	NA	TRBV10-3	TGTGCCATCAGTGAGCGGCTAGAGAACACAGATACGCAGTATTTT	CAISERLENTDTQYF
TRBD1	TRBJ2-7	NA	TRBV6-5	TGTGCCAGCAGATCCCGCCGGGACAGGGTATGGGAGCAGTACTTC	CASRSRRDRVWEQYF
TRBD2	TRBJ2-5	NA	TRBV7-3	TGTGCCAGCAGCTCAGGACTAGCGGGAGGGCCCCAGCTGGAGACCCAGTACTTC	CASSSGLAGGPQLETQYF
NA	TRBJ2-1	once	TRBV29-1	TGCAGCGTCGAAAAGGGGAATGAGCAGTTCTTC	CSVEKGNEQFF
NA	TRBJ1-1	NA	TRBV29-1	TGCAGCGTTGTCGGGACAATGATCTCTGAAGCTTTCTTT	CSVVGTMISEAFF
NA	TRBJ2-2	NA	TRBV4-3	TGCGCCAGCAGCCTTGTTCGGGGTGGCGGGGAGCTGTTTTTT	CASSLVRGGGELFF
TRBD2	TRBJ2-2	NA	TRBV9	TGTGCCAGCAGCGTAACTAGCGCAATAAACACCGGGGAGCTGTTTTTT	CASSVTSAINTGELFF
TRBD1	TRBJ1-1	NA	TRBV28	TGTGCCAGCAGTTTATTTGGGACAGGGCTAATGAACACTGAAGCTTTCTTT	CASSLFGTGLMNTEAFF
TRBD1	TRBJ1-6	NA	TRBV11-1	TGTGCCAGCAGCCCCACCCGACAGGGGAGTTCACCCCTCCACTTT	CASSPTRQGSSPLHF
NA	TRBJ1-5	NA	TRBV11-1	TGTGCCAGCAGCTTAGCGCCGAATCAGCCCCAGCATTTT	CASSLAPNQPQHF
TRBD2	TRBJ2-5	NA	TRBV7-7	TGTGCCAGCAGCCCCGAAAGGACTAGCGGGATTGTAGGAGAGACCCAGTACTTC	CASSPERTSGIVGETQYF
NA	TRBJ1-1	once	TRBV27	TGTGCCAGCAGTATTCGAAGGGGAATGGGCACTGAAGCTTTCTTT	CASSIRRGMGTEAFF
TRBD1	TRBJ2-7	NA	TRBV18	TGTGCCAGCTCACCACCTCGAGGGGGCAGGGGATCGGACGAGCAGTACTTC	CASSPPRGGRGSDEQYF
NA	TRBJ1-1	NA	TRBV3-1/TRBV3-2	TGTGCCAGCAGCCAAGGTCCTACAGGGTACACTGAAGCTTTCTTT	CASSQGPTGYTEAFF
NA	TRBJ1-5	NA	TRBV19	TGTGCCAGTAGTATAACGTGGGCAGATCAGCCCCAGCATTTT	CASSITWADQPQHF
NA	TRBJ2-5	NA	TRBV9	TGTGCCAGCAGCGTCAAGCGGTGGTTATGCGGGACCCAGTACTTC	CASSVKRWLCGTQYF
NA	TRBJ2-3	NA	TRBV7-2	TGTGCCAGCAGCTTAAGCATAACAGATACGCAGTATTTT	CASSLSITDTQYF
NA	TRBJ1-1	NA	TRBV7-2	TGTGCCAGCAGCTTACTCTGGGGGGTTGACACTGAAGCTTTCTTT	CASSLLWGVDTEAFF
NA	TRBJ2-5	NA	TRBV29-1	TGCAGCGTTGAGGCAGGGAGTGAGACCCAGTACTTC	CSVEAGSETQYF
NA	TRBJ2-7	NA	TRBV10-2	TGCGCCAGCAGTGAATACGGGACCCTGAACTCCGAGCAGTACTTC	CASSEYGTLNSEQYF
TRBD1	TRBJ1-5	NA	TRBV6-2/TRBV6-3	TGTGCCAGCAGCCCACGAACGGACAGGCCTAATCAGCCCCAGCATTTT	CASSPRTDRPNQPQHF
TRBD2	TRBJ2-7	NA	TRBV20-1	TGCAGTGCTAGTCCGAGTCTAGCGGGACCGTTTTCCTACGAGCAGTACTTC	CSASPSLAGPFSYEQYF
TRBD1	TRBJ1-5	NA	TRBV28	TGTGCCAGCAGCCCGGACAGGGTCAATCAGCCCCAGCATTTT	CASSPDRVNQPQHF
NA	TRBJ2-5	NA	TRBV5-5	TGTGCCAGCAGGGAAAACAGGGTTGAGGGGCAAGAGACCCAGTACTTC	CASRENRVEGQETQYF
NA	TRBJ2-7	NA	TRBV28	TGTGCCAGCAGTCTGAGAGGGAGTTTGGACGAGCAGTACTTC	CASSLRGSLDEQYF
NA	TRBJ1-2	NA	TRBV4-3	TGCGCCAGCAGCCCTCTCAAGACTTCGCTTGGCTACACCTTC	CASSPLKTSLGYTF
TRBD2	TRBJ2-2	NA	TRBV24-1	TGTGCCACCAGTGGGAAGACTAGCGGGAGGAACACCGGGGAGCTGTTTTTT	CATSGKTSGRNTGELFF
TRBD2	TRBJ2-1	few	TRBV7-3	TGTGCCAGCAGCCTCCATGTAGCGGGAGGTAATAATGAGCAGTTCTTC	CASSLHVAGGNNEQFF
NA	TRBJ2-2	NA	TRBV6-6	TGTGCCAGCGGAGGGACAGTAAACACCGGGGAGCTGTTTTTT	CASGGTVNTGELFF
TRBD1	TRBJ2-5	NA	TRBV7-2	TGTGCCAGCAGCCGGCCGGGACAGGGAGAAGAGACCCAGTACTTC	CASSRPGQGEETQYF
NA	TRBJ2-5	NA	TRBV27	TGTGCCAGCGGGAGGGAGACCCAGTACTTC	CASGRETQYF
NA	TRBJ2-7	NA	TRBV5-1	TGCGCCAGCAGCTTGGGGCAGGTGTACGAGCAGTACTTC	CASSLGQVYEQYF
NA	TRBJ2-4	NA	TRBV18	TGTGCCAGCTCACCACCGCTCGGGGGCGCCAAAAACATTCAGTACTTC	CASSPPLGGAKNIQYF
NA	TRBJ2-7	NA	TRBV5-4	TGTGCCAGCAGCTTGCCACAGGACTACGAGCAGTACTTC	CASSLPQDYEQYF
NA	TRBJ1-2	NA	TRBV28	TGTGCCAGCAGTTTGGAGTTGAACTATGGCTACACCTTC	CASSLELNYGYTF
TRBD1	TRBJ2-7	NA	TRBV6-2/TRBV6-3	TGTGCCAGCAGCAAAGACAGGGGCCGTGCCTACGAGCAGTACTTC	CASSKDRGRAYEQYF
NA	TRBJ2-1	once	TRBV7-9	TGTGCCAGCAGCTTTGAGGACTGGAATGAGCAGTTCTTC	CASSFEDWNEQFF
NA	TRBJ2-3	NA	TRBV2	TGTGCCAGCAGTGTGTATCAAGGAGATACGCAGTATTTT	CASSVYQGDTQYF
NA	TRBJ2-1	NA	TRBV6-2/TRBV6-3	TGTGCCAGCAGTTATGGCCAGGGTACGAGGCCTTACAATGAGCAGTTCTTC	CASSYGQGTRPYNEQFF
NA	TRBJ1-4	NA	TRBV27	TGTGCCGAGATACAGGGCCAGCATAATGAAAAACTGTTTTTT	CAEIQGQHNEKLFF
NA	TRBJ1-3	NA	TRBV6-2/TRBV6-3	TGTGCCAGCAGTTACGTCGGTGGAAACACCATATATTTT	CASSYVGGNTIYF
TRBD1	TRBJ1-5	NA	TRBV19	TGTGCCAGTAGTAGTGGGACAGGGGGCGCCTTCTGGCAGCCCCAGCATTTT	CASSSGTGGAFWQPQHF
NA	TRBJ1-6	once	TRBV6-1	TGTGCCAGCAGTGACGGGGCCAGCGGTTCACCCCTCCACTTT	CASSDGASGSPLHF
TRBD2	TRBJ2-1	NA	TRBV7-3	TGTGCCAGCAGCTCTAGCGGGGGGTTCTACAATGAGCAGTTCTTC	CASSSSGGFYNEQFF
NA	TRBJ2-7	NA	TRBV20-1	TGCAGTGCTAGTAGGGGCCCCTCCTACGAGCAGTACTTC	CSASRGPSYEQYF
TRBD1	TRBJ2-7	NA	TRBV18	TGTGCCAGCTCACCACTGGGACAGGGTCCCACCAACGAGCAGTACTTC	CASSPLGQGPTNEQYF
NA	TRBJ1-1	NA	TRBV6-2/TRBV6-3	TGTGCCAGCAGCCTTCGATTCAGGGCGGGAACTGAAGCTTTCTTT	CASSLRFRAGTEAFF
TRBD2	TRBJ2-1	once	TRBV14	TGTGCCAGCAGCCAAGAAAGTTCTAGCGGGAGCATCTACAATGAGCAGTTCTTC	CASSQESSSGSIYNEQFF
TRBD2	TRBJ2-7	NA	TRBV6-2/TRBV6-3	TGTGCCAGCAGTAGGACTAGCGGCTACGAGCAGTACTTC	CASSRTSGYEQYF
TRBD2	TRBJ2-5	NA	TRBV7-2	TGTGCCAGCAGCCCGGGACTAACGCAAGAGACCCAGTACTTC	CASSPGLTQETQYF
NA	TRBJ2-5	NA	TRBV6-2/TRBV6-3	TGTGCCAGCAGTTGGACAGAGACCCAGTACTTC	CASSWTETQYF
NA	TRBJ2-2	NA	TRBV7-9	TGTGCCAGCAGCACCCTGGGGGTCGCCACCGGGGAGCTGTTTTTT	CASSTLGVATGELFF
TRBD1	TRBJ1-2	NA	TRBV27	TGTGCCAGCAGTTACAGGGGGATCTATGGCTACACCTTC	CASSYRGIYGYTF
NA	TRBJ1-4	NA	TRBV6-5	TGTGCCAGCAGTTACACGGCAGAATATAATGAAAAACTGTTTTTT	CASSYTAEYNEKLFF
TRBD2	TRBJ2-1	NA	TRBV9	TGTGCCAGCAGCGTAGGTCCTAGCGGGAGCTCCTACAATGAGCAGTTCTTC	CASSVGPSGSSYNEQFF
NA	TRBJ2-7	NA	TRBV6-1	TGTGCCAGCAGTGAAGCAGCCAGGGCCCTCGAGCAGTACTTC	CASSEAARALEQYF
NA	TRBJ2-1	NA	TRBV18	TGTGCCAGCTCACGAGACACAACATACAATGAGCAGTTCTTC	CASSRDTTYNEQFF
NA	TRBJ2-6	NA	TRBV28	TGTGCCAGCAGTTTATTAGCGGTCACGGTAGAGACAAGCTCTGGGGCCAACGTCCTGACTTTC	CASSLLAVTVETSSGANVLTF